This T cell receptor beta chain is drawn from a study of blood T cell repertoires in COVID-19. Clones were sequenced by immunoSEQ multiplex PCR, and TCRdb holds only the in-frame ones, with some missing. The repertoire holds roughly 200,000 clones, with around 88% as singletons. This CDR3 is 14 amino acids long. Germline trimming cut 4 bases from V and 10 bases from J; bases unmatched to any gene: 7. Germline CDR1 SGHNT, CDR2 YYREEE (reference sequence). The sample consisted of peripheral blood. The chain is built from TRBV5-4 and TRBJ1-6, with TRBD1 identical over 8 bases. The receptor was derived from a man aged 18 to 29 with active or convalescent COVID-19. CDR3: CASSIQGVESPLHF. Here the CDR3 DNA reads TGTGCCAGCAGCATACAGGGGGTTGAATCACCCCTCCACTTT.